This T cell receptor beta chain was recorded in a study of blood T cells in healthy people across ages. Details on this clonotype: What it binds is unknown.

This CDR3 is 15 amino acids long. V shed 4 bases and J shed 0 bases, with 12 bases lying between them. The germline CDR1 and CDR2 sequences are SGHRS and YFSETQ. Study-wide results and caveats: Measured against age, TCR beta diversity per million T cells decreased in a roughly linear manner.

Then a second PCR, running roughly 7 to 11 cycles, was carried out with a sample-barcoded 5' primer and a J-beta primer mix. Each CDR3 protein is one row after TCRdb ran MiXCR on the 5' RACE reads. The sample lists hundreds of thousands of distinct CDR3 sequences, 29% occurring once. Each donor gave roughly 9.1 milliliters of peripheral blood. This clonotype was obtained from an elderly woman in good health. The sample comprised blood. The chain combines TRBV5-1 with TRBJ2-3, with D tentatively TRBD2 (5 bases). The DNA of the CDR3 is TGCGCCAGCAGCCCGCGGAGGCCTAGCACAGATACGCAGTATTTT. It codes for CASSPRRPSTDTQYF. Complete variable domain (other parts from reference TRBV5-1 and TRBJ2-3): KAGVTQTPRYLIKTRGQQVTLSCSPISGHRSVSWYQQTPGQGLQFLFEYFSETQRNKGNFPGRFSGRQFSNSRSEMNVSTLELGDSALYLCASSPRRPSTDTQYFGPGTRLTVL.